These 5 T cell receptor beta chains originate from one sample sequenced in a study of T cell clonotyping in hematopoietic cell transplantation. Sequencing was performed with immunoSEQ multiplex PCR; in TCRdb, only in-frame clones are kept and a portion is missing. This sample has several thousand clones, with about 75% found just once. The material was PBMCs, obtained 180 days after allogeneic stem cell transplant. These receptors were taken from a male patient in his thirties or forties who had an allogeneic stem cell transplant from a related donor, so the T cells may come from the graft donor. Some clones in this sample may be carry-over from other donors' samples.

This clone was observed a single time. The chain recombines TRBV10-3 with TRBJ1-6; D not certain. Germline V gene sequence: CDR1 ENHRY, CDR2 SYGVKD. The germline V and J ends were trimmed by 3 bases and 7 bases, with 16 bases remaining between them. The CDR3 extends over 16 amino acids. CDR3 bases: TGTGCCATCAGTGAAAGAGGGATTGGGATGAATTCACCCCTCCACTTT. As protein: CAISERGIGMNSPLHF.

In this sample, this clone turned up a few times. The V gene is TRBV5-1, the J gene TRBJ1-4, with D possibly being TRBD1 (5 bases). The CDR3 extends over 20 amino acids. Germline loops: CDR1 SGHRS, CDR2 YFSETQ. V gave up 7 bases and J gave up 8 bases, with 36 bases separating them. CDR3 nucleotides: TGCGCCAGCCCCGGTGACAGTATGGTCTGGACTCCTCTAATATGGGAAAAACTGTTTTTT. This encodes CASPGDSMVWTPLIWEKLFF.

The genes are TRBV5-6 and TRBJ1-1; the D is unclear. Germline V gene sequence: CDR1 SGHDT, CDR2 YYEEEE. This CDR3 is 13 amino acids long. V dropped 2 bases and J dropped 0 bases, with 5 bases sitting between them. The CDR3: CASSFVMNTEAFF. In nucleotides, the CDR3 is TGTGCCAGCAGCTTCGTCATGAACACTGAAGCTTTCTTT. Full variable domain (outside the CDR3, taken from reference TRBV5-6 and TRBJ1-1): DAGVTQSPTHLIKTRGQQVTLRCSPKSGHDTVSWYQQALGQGPQFIFQYYEEEERQRGNFPDRFSGHQFPNYSSELNVNALLLGDSALYLCASSFVMNTEAFFGQGTRLTVV.

V and J are TRBV7-9 and TRBJ1-2; tentatively, D is TRBD1 (5 bases). Germline V gene lookup returns CDR1 SEHNR and CDR2 FQNEAQ (reference sequence). Between the trimmed V and J ends, which lost 5 bases and 5 bases, there was a span of 18 bases. The CDR3 contains 15 residues. The CDR3 bases are TGTGCCAGCAGCCCTAAAAACAGGCTACCATATGGCTACACCTTC. Its protein product is CASSPKNRLPYGYTF.

The chain links TRBV27 to TRBJ2-7; the D is unclear. CDR3 length equals 13 residues. The ends were cut back, 3 bases at V and 0 bases at J, with 6 bases in the middle. Germline V gives CDR1 MNHEY, CDR2 SMNVEV (reference sequence). CDR3 nucleotides: TGTGCCAGCAGTTTTGGGGTCTCCTACGAGCAGTACTTC. Translation gives CASSFGVSYEQYF.